This paragraph reports one TCR beta chain. V lost 0 bases and J lost 0, with 8 bases in between. This CDR3 is 15 amino acids long. The germline CDR1 and CDR2 sequences are SGHDT and YYEEEE. This entry belongs to a study of PD-L1 blockade in urothelial cancer. Study details: Analyses used blood from 3 weeks (second dose) and 6 weeks after treatment start. A median blood sample held about 140,000 T cells and tens of thousands of unique TCRs.

The time point denotes: peripheral blood 6 weeks after treatment start. Pretreatment and on-treatment samples were taken, numbering 1 to 8 per patient. Repertoires were generated with immunoSEQ multiplex PCR, while TCRdb's copy carries only in-frame clones and drops some. This repertoire shows fewer than 85,000 clones, about 90% found once; its top ten account for 11%. The chain joins TRBV5-6 to TRBJ2-3; possible D gene TRBD2, 6 bases. This TCR came from a man between 60 and 75 years old with urothelial cancer. The sequences come from PBMCs, collected around atezolizumab (anti-PD-L1) treatment. In DNA form, the CDR3 reads TGTGCCAGCAGCTTGGGGGGAGGAAGCACAGATACGCAGTATTTT. It yields the protein CASSLGGGSTDTQYF.